This TCR beta chain was obtained from a study of cytomegalovirus exposure and HLA in healthy donors listed by TCRdb under 2017. About the full investigation: According to a later analysis, the roughly 120 validation repertoires were produced on the same platform as the roughly 700 repertoires of the first cohort. The aim of the study was to test whether cataloging public T cell receptors could identify signatures of past pathogen exposure. A separate validation cohort of over 95 different subjects was used in addition to the approximately 640-subject first cohort. The study combined high-throughput TCR immunosequencing, statistical association of individual TCRs with disease status, and machine learning to predict cytomegalovirus infection status. Study-wide findings and limitations: Three of the identified cytomegalovirus-associated TCR beta chains were confirmed in vitro to be specific for cytomegalovirus antigens. Across donors, most TCR sequences were observed very rarely, whereas some public TCRs were present in many individuals. The classifier was reported to diagnose cytomegalovirus status with high specificity and sensitivity in both the original cohort and the validation cohort. Subsequent analysis determined that TCRs grouped into clusters in the first cohort also showed a tendency toward co-occurrence across the approximately 120 validation repertoires, and 85% to 95% of cluster scores exceeded 0. The study listed around 160 TCR beta chains as associated with cytomegalovirus. It was suggested by the authors that the approach could potentially be generalized to other disease states and immunological phenotypes. The validation cohort had no HLA typing available for a later analysis, so co-occurrence within that cohort was assessed over all 110 or so repertoires.

Trimming at the junction amounts to 0 bases on V and 1 base on J, and the germline ends lie 7 bases apart. CDR1 SGHRS and CDR2 YFSETQ were looked up in the germline V gene. The CDR3 holds 15 amino acids from the cysteine to the phenylalanine. The only DNA kept is the CDR3, 45 bases in frame from the first base. As for this clone: Its antigen is not yet known. Base qualities are not recorded, but no much larger clone differs from it by a single base.

Separate from the roughly 630-subject first cohort, the validation cohort of about 130 subjects was the group to which the donors belonged. Library preparation used the immunoSEQ multiplex PCR assay. Processing in the source paper ran as follows. A statistical classification framework was built for diagnosing cytomegalovirus status from the catalog of TCR beta chain sequences. TCRdb obtained this table from immuneACCESS and retained in-frame rearrangements with V and J assigned. These tables miss some clones; where compared with another copy, unresolved V genes account for less than half of the shortfall, and the remainder is unexplained. D and trimming come from the DNA, and the V and J calls and clone size come from that table. This sample is represented by more than 95,000 clones; approximately 85% of them were singletons. The biggest ten clones account for around 5.1% of the sample.

The rearranged segments are TRBV5-1 and TRBJ2-2; no D segment can be confidently identified. This sequence originates from a man aged 18 to 29 in good health and CMV-seronegative. The sequencing input was PBMCs. The CDR3: CASSLARRNTGELFF. In nucleotides, the sequence is TGCGCCAGCAGCTTGGCCAGGCGGAACACCGGGGAGCTGTTTTTT.